This T cell receptor beta chain was identified during a study of blood T cell repertoires in COVID-19. CDR1 is SGHAT, CDR2 FQNNGV, per germline. The CDR3 covers 16 residues. V gave up 1 base and J gave up 5 bases; unmatched junction bases: 8. Sequencing was performed with immunoSEQ multiplex PCR; in TCRdb, only in-frame clones are kept and a portion is missing. This table holds some 74,000 clones, roughly 88% found once. Sequenced input: peripheral blood. The rearrangement joins TRBV11-2 to TRBJ2-5; 9 nucleotides align to TRBD1. The sequence was collected from a man aged 45-60 years with acute or convalescent COVID-19. CDR3 in DNA: TGTGCCAGCAGCTTAGCAGGGACAGGGAGTTTGGAGACCCAGTACTTC. It encodes CASSLAGTGSLETQYF.